The 25 T cell receptor beta chains reported below all come from one sample, sequenced in a study of metastatic and nonmetastatic thyroid tumors. Thyroid surgery was performed in patients who had received no treatment beforehand. TCRdb re-called the PCR reads via MiXCR. The table shows roughly 20,000 clones, with approximately 22% occurring only once. Sequencing used adjacent normal tissue. Receptors originate from a female donor with papillary thyroid cancer or a benign thyroid nodule (not recorded which). Some clones in this sample may be carry-over from other donors' samples.

This clone was detected many times. The chain recombines TRBV18 with TRBJ1-2; tentatively, D is TRBD1 (6 bases). V gave up 0 bases and J gave up 7 bases, with 18 bases separating them. This CDR3 region has 16 residues. The germline V gene encodes CDR1 KGHSH and CDR2 LQKENI. CDR3 residues: CASSPPNGGPGSGYTF. The CDR3, as DNA: TGTGCCAGCTCACCACCGAATGGGGGGCCCGGATCTGGCTACACCTTC.

V usage is TRBV20-1 and J usage is TRBJ1-2, with D hard to call. The germline CDR1 and CDR2 sequences are DFQATT and SNEGSKA (reference sequence). The CDR3 extends over 15 amino acids. Trimming removed 1 base at V and 0 bases at J, with 12 bases between. The CDR3 region is CSARGYGQTNYGYTF. Written as DNA, the CDR3 is TGCAGTGCTAGAGGTTACGGCCAGACTAACTATGGCTACACCTTC.

The rearrangement joins TRBV7-3 to TRBJ2-7, with D maybe TRBD1 (7 bases). CDR3 length: 15 residues. The V gene's germline CDR1 is SGHTA and CDR2 FQGTGA. Trimming stripped 1 base from V and 0 bases from J, with 10 bases between. CDR3 sequence: CASSLSGDSSYEQYF. The CDR3 bases are TGTGCCAGCAGCTTAAGCGGGGACAGCTCCTACGAGCAGTACTTC.

This chain connects TRBV6-2 or TRBV6-3 to TRBJ1-2; 9 nucleotides match TRBD1. The V gene end was trimmed by 6 bases and the J gene end by 4 bases; junction bases not matched to a gene: 6. The germline V gene has CDR1 MNHEY and CDR2 SVGEGT. The length of the CDR3 is 14 residues. CDR3 protein: CASSWDRAPYGYTF. In DNA form, the CDR3 reads TGTGCCAGCAGCTGGGACAGGGCCCCCTATGGCTACACCTTC.

The chain is built from TRBV11-3 and TRBJ1-1; D uncertain. Germline CDR1 is SGHNT and CDR2 is YENEEA. V gave up 6 bases and J gave up 0 bases, with 8 bases separating them. This CDR3 comprises 13 residues. The CDR3 loop reads CASRTSVNTEAFF. For the CDR3, the DNA is TGTGCCAGCAGAACATCTGTGAACACTGAAGCTTTCTTT. Full variable domain (remainder filled in from reference TRBV11-3 and TRBJ1-1): EAGVVQSPRYKIIEKKQPVAFWCNPISGHNTLYWYLQNLGQGPELLIRYENEEAVDDSQLPKDRFSAERLKGVDSTLKIQPAELGDSAVYLCASRTSVNTEAFFGQGTRLTVV.

With respect to this clone: A clone one base away is much larger, so this may be a read error. Other DNA variants within this sample encode the same CDR3. V usage is TRBV5-4 and J usage is TRBJ2-7; TRBD2 matches 14 bases. The trim removed 3 bases at V and 0 bases at J, leaving 5 bases unmatched. CDR1 is SGHNT and CDR2 is YYREEE in the germline V gene (reference sequence). The CDR3 covers 17 residues. In nucleotides, the CDR3 is TGTGCCAGCAGCTCAGGACTAGCGGGAGGTCCCTCCTACGAGCAGTACTTC. This encodes CASSSGLAGGPSYEQYF.

CDR3 bases: TGTGCCAGCAGTTCGATCAGGGGTAATGAAAAACTGTTTTTT. Translating gives CASSSIRGNEKLFF. This sequence joins TRBV12-3 or TRBV12-4 and TRBJ1-4; D is possibly TRBD1 (6 bases). The germline V and J ends were trimmed by 4 bases and 4 bases, with 10 bases remaining between them. CDR3 length equals 14 residues.

This clone came up many times. Other DNA sequences of this sample code for an identical CDR3. The V and J genes are TRBV6-4 and TRBJ2-1, with 8 bases matching TRBD2. This CDR3 spans 15 amino acids. V dropped 3 bases and J dropped 4; count of bases not matched to a gene: 5. From germline, CDR1 is MRHNA and CDR2 SNTAGT. The CDR3 here is CASSETGGSYNEQFF. CDR3 bases: TGTGCCAGCAGTGAGACGGGGGGGTCTTACAATGAGCAGTTCTTC.

This clone was seen only a few times. DNA of the CDR3: TGTGCCAGCAGTGCCCCTCGCGGGAGGGCTAAATACGAGCAGTACTTC. Translated, it gives CASSAPRGRAKYEQYF. The chain joins TRBV2 to TRBJ2-7, with 9 bases that match TRBD2. Germline V gene sequence: CDR1 SNHLY, CDR2 FYNNEI. The CDR3 covers 16 residues. After removal of 4 bases from V and 4 bases from J, the junction contained 11 bases not matched to a gene.

CDR3 in amino acids: CASSLGQDYGYTF. The CDR3 nucleotides read TGTGCCAGCAGCTTAGGACAGGATTATGGCTACACCTTC. The chain uses TRBV11-2 and TRBJ1-2, with D maybe TRBD1 (6 bases). Between the trimmed V and J ends, which lost 1 base and 5 bases, there was a span of 8 bases. The CDR3 spans 13 residues. Germline loops: CDR1 SGHAT, CDR2 FQNNGV. Supplemented by reference TRBV11-2 and TRBJ1-2, the full variable domain reads EAGVAQSPRYKIIEKRQSVAFWCNPISGHATLYWYQQILGQGPKLLIQFQNNGVVDDSQLPKDRFSAERLKGVDSTLKIQPAKLEDSAVYLCASSLGQDYGYTFGSGTRLTVV.

The table lists this clone with a few counts. V and J are TRBV12-3 or TRBV12-4 and TRBJ1-2; maybe TRBD1 (6 bases). The CDR3 loop spans 13 amino acids. Deletions cut 7 bases from V and 8 bases from J, with 17 bases between. CDR3 coding DNA: TGTGCCAGCAAACCTACGGGGGGCGAGGGCTACACCTTC. Residues: CASKPTGGEGYTF.

This clone is labeled as medium-sized. The genes are TRBV15 and TRBJ1-2; D is possibly TRBD1 (6 bases). CDR3 length: 15 residues. V was trimmed by 1 base and J by 4 bases, leaving 13 bases between them. Germline V gives CDR1 LNHNV, CDR2 YYDKDF (reference sequence). The CDR3 spells CATSRGGGRPYGYTF. The CDR3 DNA reads TGTGCCACCAGCAGAGGGGGGGGGCGGCCCTATGGCTACACCTTC.

The rearrangement uses TRBV7-8 and TRBJ1-2; D gene ambiguous. The germline V gene encodes CDR1 SGHVS and CDR2 FQNEAQ. The CDR3 extends over 14 amino acids. V dropped 4 bases and J dropped 3 bases, with 12 bases sitting between them. The CDR3 is CASSSLGSDYGYTF. CDR3 sequence (DNA): TGTGCCAGCAGCTCTCTCGGAAGCGACTATGGCTACACCTTC. Using reference TRBV7-8 and TRBJ1-2 for the parts outside the CDR3, the full variable domain is GAGVSQSPRYKVAKRGQDVALRCDPISGHVSLFWYQQALGQGPEFLTYFQNEAQLDKSGLPSDRFFAERPEGSVSTLKIQRTQQEDSAVYLCASSSLGSDYGYTFGSGTRLTVV.

This chain connects TRBV6-2 or TRBV6-3 to TRBJ2-2; 12 bases map to TRBD2. CDR1 MNHEY and CDR2 SVGEGT come from the germline V gene. The trim removed 5 bases at V and 7 bases at J, leaving 17 bases unmatched. The CDR3 contains 19 residues. The CDR3 bases are TGTGCCAGCAGTCACCCCCAAACCGGACTAGCGGGAACGGTCGGGGAGCTGTTTTTT. It translates to CASSHPQTGLAGTVGELFF.

This rearrangement joins TRBV6-2 or TRBV6-3 to TRBJ1-1; D unclear. Germline assignment: CDR1 MNHEY and CDR2 SVGEGT. This CDR3 is 13 amino acids long. Trimming took off 0 bases at V and 1 base at J, with 3 bases between the two ends. CDR3 protein: CASSYSSNTEAFF. In DNA, the CDR3 is TGTGCCAGCAGTTACTCCTCGAACACTGAAGCTTTCTTT.

Sample share makes this clone medium-sized. The rearrangement joins TRBV7-9 to TRBJ1-2; no definite D call. Per the germline V gene, CDR1 is SEHNR and CDR2 is FQNEAQ (reference sequence). The CDR3 totals 12 residues. V lost 11 bases, J lost 2 bases, and 12 bases lay in between. Written as DNA, the CDR3 is TGTGCCGCCGGATGGGGAAACTATGGCTACACCTTC. Translating it yields CAAGWGNYGYTF.

This clone was seen only a few times. The chain is built from TRBV10-3 and TRBJ2-7; 7 bases line up with TRBD1. J gave up 0 bases and V 5 bases, and 7 bases lay outside the gene matches. Germline assignment: CDR1 ENHRY and CDR2 SYGVKD. The CDR3 is 15 amino acids. The chain's CDR3 is CAISTLRGTSYEQYF. The CDR3, as DNA: TGTGCCATCAGTACCCTCAGGGGGACCTCCTACGAGCAGTACTTC.

This clone was detected many times. The rearrangement uses TRBV2 and TRBJ1-1; 8 nucleotides align to TRBD1. J was trimmed by 5 bases and V by 7 bases; bases with no gene match: 9. Looked up from germline, CDR1 is SNHLY and CDR2 is FYNNEI. CDR3 length equals 14 residues. CDR3 sequence: CASNGQGRGTEAFF. The CDR3 DNA reads as TGTGCCAGCAACGGACAGGGCCGTGGGACTGAAGCTTTCTTT.

The V gene is TRBV5-1, the J gene TRBJ1-1; TRBD1 matches 8 bases. Trimming took 4 bases from V and 3 from J; bases not matched to a gene: 2. Germline CDR1 is SGHRS and CDR2 is YFSETQ. The CDR3 length is 13 residues. The CDR3 DNA sequence: TGCGCCAGCAGCGAGACAGGGGACACTGAAGCTTTCTTT. This sequence encodes CASSETGDTEAFF.

This clone is classed as medium-sized. The sample contains more than one DNA sequence encoding this CDR3. CDR3 residues: CAWSGSMRGEQYF. Written as DNA, the CDR3 is TGTGCCTGGAGTGGTAGTATGAGGGGCGAGCAGTACTTC. This chain links TRBV30 with TRBJ2-7, with D tentatively TRBD1 or TRBD2 (5 bases each). The ends were cut back, 1 base at V and 6 bases at J, with 13 bases in the middle. Germline assignment: CDR1 GTSNPN and CDR2 SVGIG (reference sequence). CDR3 size: 13 residues.

V usage is TRBV20-1 and J usage is TRBJ1-1; D is ambiguous. The CDR3 sequence is 8 residues long. Germline V CDR1 and CDR2: DFQATT, SNEGSKA (reference sequence). The CDR3 sequence: CRPAEAFF. CDR3 bases: TGCAGGCCAGCTGAAGCTTTCTTT.

The chain employs TRBV6-2 or TRBV6-3 and TRBJ2-2, with 7 positions matching TRBD2. Germline V gene sequence: CDR1 MNHEY, CDR2 SVGEGT. Germline trimming cut 5 bases from V and 4 bases from J; bases unmatched to any gene: 7. The CDR3 consists of 15 residues. This CDR3 is CASSRLAETTGELFF. CDR3 DNA: TGTGCCAGCAGTAGACTAGCTGAGACCACCGGGGAGCTGTTTTTT.

This clone was observed a few times. The genes are TRBV5-1 and TRBJ2-1, with D uncertain. The V gene lost 1 base and the J gene lost 1 base, with 18 bases spanning the gap. Germline V CDR1 and CDR2: SGHRS, YFSETQ. The CDR3 is 18 residues long. The CDR3 here is CASSLLVALSPSYNEQFF. The CDR3, as DNA: TGCGCCAGCAGCTTGCTGGTAGCCCTTAGCCCTTCCTACAATGAGCAGTTCTTC.

This clone was detected a few times. V is TRBV6-6 and J is TRBJ2-3; D perhaps matches TRBD2 (6 bases). Trimming took off 7 bases at V and 2 bases at J, with 13 bases between the two ends. The CDR3 spans 14 residues. Germline V CDR1 and CDR2: MNHNY, SVGAGI (reference sequence). The CDR3 region has the DNA TGTGCCAGCACCTACGGGAGTAACACAGATACGCAGTATTTT. Translating it yields CASTYGSNTDTQYF.

The chain carries TRBV20-1 and TRBJ2-5, with 10 positions matching TRBD1. Germline values: CDR1 DFQATT, CDR2 SNEGSKA (reference sequence). Losses at the gene ends were 7 bases for V and 2 bases for J; bases not matched to a gene: 16. The CDR3 consists of 17 residues. The CDR3 DNA reads as TGCAGTGGAGCCCAGCGGACCAGGGACAGGGGACAAGAGACCCAGTACTTC. Translation: CSGAQRTRDRGQETQYF.